This T cell receptor (beta chain) was sequenced in a study of blood T cell repertoires in COVID-19. Participants came from roughly 25 US areas, aged about 18 to 95 years. This CDR3 spans 15 amino acids. V trimming: 2 bases; J trimming: 5 bases; junction bases outside the gene matches: 6. Germline CDR1 and CDR2: SGHTA and FQGNSA. Assay: immunoSEQ multiplex PCR; the TCRdb copy retains only in-frame clones and omits some. Found here are 150,000 to 200,000 clones, roughly 84% of them singletons; the top ten hold 5.5% to 8.5%. The specimen was PBMCs or T cells enriched from blood (not recorded which). This clonotype was sampled from a woman in her forties or fifties who had recovered from COVID-19. The chain links TRBV7-2 to TRBJ2-3; 8 bases line up with TRBD1. The CDR3 loop reads CASSLFQGAIDTQYF. CDR3 DNA: TGTGCCAGCAGCTTATTTCAGGGGGCAATAGATACGCAGTATTTT.